This entry describes one TCR beta chain. What it recognizes is unknown. PCR employed 60 Vbeta and 13 Jbeta primers. Sequencing used immunoSEQ multiplex PCR; TCRdb keeps in-frame clones, though not all of them. The sample consists of 90,000 to 120,000 clones, over 75% of them appearing once. This CDR3 has 15 residues. Per the germline V gene, CDR1 is SGHDN and CDR2 is FVKESK. V gave up 0 bases and J gave up 0 bases, with 9 bases separating them. These data come from a study of cytomegalovirus exposure and HLA in healthy donors. General study points: Evidence from a later analysis indicated that most CMV-associated TCR beta chains looked HLA-restricted. The study reported that TCR beta sequences accurately predicted HLA-A and HLA-B alleles in most subjects.

This chain uses TRBV14 with TRBJ2-7; no firm D call. This clonotype originated in a male donor in good health and CMV-seronegative. The specimen was PBMCs. The CDR3 nucleotides are TGTGCCAGCAGCCAAGATGGTAGTGACTCCTACGAGCAGTACTTC. Translation: CASSQDGSDSYEQYF.